This record covers a single TCR beta chain. Its antigen is unidentified. Frozen-stored PBMCs produced roughly 2 micrograms of genomic DNA for TCR beta libraries. This sample is drawn from a study of cytotoxic CD8 clonotypes in ibrutinib-treated CLL. The wider study: Mean per-sample yields comprised roughly 260,000 productive templates and 94,082 productive rearrangements.

Libraries were prepared by immunoSEQ multiplex PCR; TCRdb keeps only in-frame clonotypes and omits some of them. The sample carries under 150,000 clones, 65% to 85% recorded once. V lost 2 bases and J 4 bases, leaving 6 bases between the germline ends. CDR1 is SGHTA and CDR2 is FQGNSA in the germline V gene. The CDR3 totals 13 residues. The study, taken as a whole, reports: Rising at ibrutinib response, clonality subsequently fell back toward baseline at progression. Sampling of sustained-remission and progressing patients occurred at differing times.

This receptor was taken from a human donor with chronic lymphocytic leukemia. Source: PBMCs, taken after 36 months of ibrutinib treatment. The chain combines TRBV7-2 with TRBJ1-5; the D is unclear. CDR3 in DNA: TGTGCCAGCAGCTTAAGGGCTAATCAGCCCCAGCATTTT. The encoded protein is CASSLRANQPQHF.